The rows below give T cell receptor beta chains drawn from one sample of a study of HIV-infected patients and healthy controls. MiXCR, run by TCRdb on the 5' RACE reads, gives a single entry per CDR3 protein. This table has more than 7,500 distinct CDR3 sequences, more than 7.5% appearing once. The source material was blood, sampled during antiretroviral therapy. All receptors come from an adult with HIV infection. The CDR3 runs from the conserved cysteine through the conserved F or W. The D gene is left open where the match is weak. The size field is filled for only some rows; it gives once, few, many or a size class.

j_call: TRBJ2-3; clone_size: medium-sized; v_call: TRBV3-1; d_call: -; cdr3_nt: TGTGCCAGCACCGATTCGACAGATACGCAGTATTTT; cdr3_aa: CASTDSTDTQYF
j_call: TRBJ1-1; clone_size: few; v_call: TRBV19; d_call: -; cdr3_nt: TGTGCCAGTAAAGGTCTTGGGATGAACACTGAAGCTTTCTTT; cdr3_aa: CASKGLGMNTEAFF
j_call: TRBJ2-1; clone_size: many; v_call: TRBV19; d_call: TRBD1; cdr3_nt: TGTGCCAGTAGTCAGGGGGCCCGGGACTCCCGCGAGTTCTTC; cdr3_aa: CASSQGARDSREFF
j_call: TRBJ2-1; clone_size: many; v_call: TRBV7-9; d_call: -; cdr3_nt: TGTGCCAGCAGCGCGGGACTCTTGGGGCAGTTCTTC; cdr3_aa: CASSAGLLGQFF
j_call: TRBJ1-2; clone_size: many; v_call: TRBV7-8; d_call: -; cdr3_nt: TGTGCCAGCAGCTTAGCGTTTTCGGGGAGAGCTAACTATGGCTACACCTTC; cdr3_aa: CASSLAFSGRANYGYTF
j_call: TRBJ2-3; clone_size: many; v_call: TRBV6-5; d_call: -; cdr3_nt: TGTGCCAGCAGACACACAGATACGCAGTATTTT; cdr3_aa: CASRHTDTQYF
j_call: TRBJ2-3; clone_size: medium-sized; v_call: TRBV7-2; d_call: -; cdr3_nt: TGTGCCAGCAGCTTAAACCGGGATACGCAGTATTTT; cdr3_aa: CASSLNRDTQYF
j_call: TRBJ1-2; clone_size: medium-sized; v_call: TRBV18; d_call: -; cdr3_nt: TGTGCCAGCTCACCACAGGGAAACTATGGCTACACCTTC; cdr3_aa: CASSPQGNYGYTF
j_call: TRBJ1-5; clone_size: medium-sized; v_call: TRBV2; d_call: -; cdr3_nt: TGTGCCAGCCGTGGGACCCTAGGCAATCAGCCCCAGCATTTT; cdr3_aa: CASRGTLGNQPQHF
j_call: TRBJ2-1; clone_size: medium-sized; v_call: TRBV5-4; d_call: TRBD2; cdr3_nt: TGTGCCAGCAGGGTGGAATTTAGCGGGAGATACAATGAGCAGTTCTTC; cdr3_aa: CASRVEFSGRYNEQFF
j_call: TRBJ2-7; clone_size: many; v_call: TRBV30; d_call: -; cdr3_nt: TGTGCCTGGAGTCTAAACTACGAGCAGTACTTC; cdr3_aa: CAWSLNYEQYF
j_call: TRBJ2-3; clone_size: medium-sized; v_call: TRBV20-1; d_call: -; cdr3_nt: TGCAGTGCTAGAGATTTAGCCCACCCCACAGATACGCAGTATTTT; cdr3_aa: CSARDLAHPTDTQYF
j_call: TRBJ2-6; clone_size: many; v_call: TRBV6-1; d_call: -; cdr3_nt: TGTGCCAGCTCTGGATATACGTCTGGGGCCAACGTCCTGACTTTC; cdr3_aa: CASSGYTSGANVLTF
j_call: TRBJ2-5; clone_size: many; v_call: TRBV4-2; d_call: TRBD1; cdr3_nt: TGTGCCAGCAGCCAACCCACAGGGGCTGGCGAGACCCAGTACTTC; cdr3_aa: CASSQPTGAGETQYF
j_call: TRBJ2-5; clone_size: medium-sized; v_call: TRBV28; d_call: TRBD2; cdr3_nt: TGTGCCACCTCCAGGACTAGCGGGGAGACCCAGTACTTC; cdr3_aa: CATSRTSGETQYF
j_call: TRBJ1-1; clone_size: few; v_call: TRBV13; d_call: -; cdr3_nt: TGTGCCAGCAGCTTAGGCCCGGACACTGAAGCTTTCTTT; cdr3_aa: CASSLGPDTEAFF
j_call: TRBJ2-7; clone_size: medium-sized; v_call: TRBV19; d_call: -; cdr3_nt: TGTGCCAGTAGTATAGATCCTGGGCACTTCGAGCAGTACTTC; cdr3_aa: CASSIDPGHFEQYF
j_call: TRBJ1-2; clone_size: medium-sized; v_call: TRBV12-3/TRBV12-4; d_call: -; cdr3_nt: TGTGCCAGCAGTTTAAGGGGAACAGATCGTAGCTACACCTTC; cdr3_aa: CASSLRGTDRSYTF
j_call: TRBJ1-2; clone_size: many; v_call: TRBV3-1; d_call: TRBD1; cdr3_nt: TGTGCCAGCAGCCAAGAACGAGGGGCAGGGGGCGCCTATGGCTACACCTTC; cdr3_aa: CASSQERGAGGAYGYTF
j_call: TRBJ2-5; clone_size: medium-sized; v_call: TRBV27; d_call: -; cdr3_nt: TGTGCCAGCAGTATTAGGGTAGGCGGAATTCGAGAGACCCAGTACTTC; cdr3_aa: CASSIRVGGIRETQYF
j_call: TRBJ1-2; clone_size: -; v_call: TRBV6-1; d_call: TRBD1; cdr3_nt: TGTGCCAGCAGAGATTATGGGACAGGGAGCAACTATGGCTACACCTTC; cdr3_aa: CASRDYGTGSNYGYTF
j_call: TRBJ2-1; clone_size: medium-sized; v_call: TRBV5-1; d_call: TRBD2; cdr3_nt: TGCGCCAGCAGCTTGGCTAGCGGCGGGCGAAATGAGCAGTTCTTC; cdr3_aa: CASSLASGGRNEQFF
j_call: TRBJ2-5; clone_size: medium-sized; v_call: TRBV5-1; d_call: TRBD1; cdr3_nt: TGCGCCAGCAGCACCGACAGGGGGCAAGAGACCCAGTACTTC; cdr3_aa: CASSTDRGQETQYF
j_call: TRBJ1-2; clone_size: once; v_call: TRBV5-1; d_call: -; cdr3_nt: TGCGCCAGCAGCTCCGGTCCCGGGGAAACAAGAAGAACTCTTTATGGCTACACCTTC; cdr3_aa: CASSSGPGETRRTLYGYTF
j_call: TRBJ2-1; clone_size: medium-sized; v_call: TRBV12-3/TRBV12-4; d_call: -; cdr3_nt: TGTGCCAGCAGTCGAATGACCGGGACGGCTAACCCGGATGAGCAGTTCTTC; cdr3_aa: CASSRMTGTANPDEQFF
j_call: TRBJ2-3; clone_size: -; v_call: TRBV7-2; d_call: -; cdr3_nt: TGTGCCAGCAGCTTAACGTTCTCCGACTCCACGGATTTT; cdr3_aa: CASSLTFSDSTDF
j_call: TRBJ2-1; clone_size: medium-sized; v_call: TRBV5-1; d_call: -; cdr3_nt: TGCGCCAGCAGCTTGGGAAGCCCGTACAATGAGCAGTTCTTC; cdr3_aa: CASSLGSPYNEQFF
j_call: TRBJ1-4; clone_size: many; v_call: TRBV20-1; d_call: -; cdr3_nt: TGCAGTGCTAGTCAGTCGGCAACTAATGAAAAACTGTTTTTT; cdr3_aa: CSASQSATNEKLFF
j_call: TRBJ2-7; clone_size: many; v_call: TRBV18; d_call: TRBD2; cdr3_nt: TGTGCCAGCTCACCTTTCAAGCGGGATCTTGGCGAGCAGTACTTC; cdr3_aa: CASSPFKRDLGEQYF
j_call: TRBJ2-1; clone_size: medium-sized; v_call: TRBV28; d_call: TRBD2; cdr3_nt: TGTGCCAGCAGGCTGACTAGCGGGAGGGCCAGCTCCTACAATGAGCAGTTCTTC; cdr3_aa: CASRLTSGRASSYNEQFF
j_call: TRBJ2-7; clone_size: medium-sized; v_call: TRBV7-3; d_call: TRBD2; cdr3_nt: TGTGCCAGCAGCAGTCAGATAGCGGGCCCGCAGTACTTC; cdr3_aa: CASSSQIAGPQYF
j_call: TRBJ2-1; clone_size: medium-sized; v_call: TRBV12-3/TRBV12-4; d_call: -; cdr3_nt: TGTGCCAGCAGTTTAATTGGGCTCGTGGGGGGCCACAATGAGCAGTTCTTC; cdr3_aa: CASSLIGLVGGHNEQFF
j_call: TRBJ2-3; clone_size: many; v_call: TRBV7-2; d_call: -; cdr3_nt: TGTGCCAGCAGCTTAGATCTGGTGGATACGCAGTATTTT; cdr3_aa: CASSLDLVDTQYF
j_call: TRBJ2-3; clone_size: few; v_call: TRBV28; d_call: -; cdr3_nt: TGTGCCAGCAGCGAAGCTAGCACAGATACGCAGTATTTT; cdr3_aa: CASSEASTDTQYF
j_call: TRBJ1-1; clone_size: few; v_call: TRBV7-9; d_call: -; cdr3_nt: TGTGCCAGCAGCTTAATGTCGGCGGCAAACACTGAAGCTTTCTTT; cdr3_aa: CASSLMSAANTEAFF
j_call: TRBJ2-1; clone_size: medium-sized; v_call: TRBV5-5; d_call: TRBD2; cdr3_nt: TGTGCCAGCAGCTTGCTGGGGGAGGGCCACAATGAGCAGTTCTTC; cdr3_aa: CASSLLGEGHNEQFF
j_call: TRBJ2-7; clone_size: many; v_call: TRBV7-2; d_call: -; cdr3_nt: TGTGCCAGCAGCTTACGGGCCCCCGAGGGATACACCTACGAGCAGTACTTC; cdr3_aa: CASSLRAPEGYTYEQYF
j_call: TRBJ1-3; clone_size: many; v_call: TRBV5-1; d_call: -; cdr3_nt: TGCGCCAGCAGCCCTACCTTGGGGGGCGACTCTGGAAACACCATATATTTT; cdr3_aa: CASSPTLGGDSGNTIYF
j_call: TRBJ2-4; clone_size: few; v_call: TRBV5-1; d_call: -; cdr3_nt: TGCGCCAGCAGCCATCAGCGTACAGAGAAAAACATTCAGTACTTC; cdr3_aa: CASSHQRTEKNIQYF
j_call: TRBJ2-7; clone_size: -; v_call: TRBV28; d_call: -; cdr3_nt: TGTGCCAGCAGTTTAAGGGTCGGGGGGCACTACGAGCAGTACTTC; cdr3_aa: CASSLRVGGHYEQYF
j_call: TRBJ2-7; clone_size: many; v_call: TRBV19; d_call: TRBD1; cdr3_nt: TGTGCCAGTAGGGACAGGTATCAATCCTACGAGCAGTACTTC; cdr3_aa: CASRDRYQSYEQYF
j_call: TRBJ1-5; clone_size: medium-sized; v_call: TRBV28; d_call: -; cdr3_nt: TGTGCCAGCAGTTTATTGAAACCCAGGGATAGCAATCAGCCCCAGCATTTT; cdr3_aa: CASSLLKPRDSNQPQHF
j_call: TRBJ2-7; clone_size: medium-sized; v_call: TRBV6-5; d_call: -; cdr3_nt: TGTGCCAGCAGCCCCGGGAGAACGAGCTACGAGCAGTACTTC; cdr3_aa: CASSPGRTSYEQYF
j_call: TRBJ1-6; clone_size: medium-sized; v_call: TRBV3-1; d_call: -; cdr3_nt: TGTGCCAGCAGCCAAGATTGGCTCCCCAATTCACCCCTCCACTTT; cdr3_aa: CASSQDWLPNSPLHF
j_call: TRBJ1-1; clone_size: few; v_call: TRBV3-1; d_call: -; cdr3_nt: TGTGCCAGCAGCCACCGGGAAGTCAACACTGAAGCTTTCTTT; cdr3_aa: CASSHREVNTEAFF
j_call: TRBJ2-4; clone_size: -; v_call: TRBV21-1; d_call: -; cdr3_nt: TGTGCCAGCAGCAAAACCTCACCTCTTGTGATAGCCAAAAACATTCAGTACTTC; cdr3_aa: CASSKTSPLVIAKNIQYF
j_call: TRBJ2-5; clone_size: -; v_call: TRBV4-1; d_call: TRBD1; cdr3_nt: TGCGCCAGCAGCCAGACCGGGACAGGGATATCAGAGACCCAGTACTTC; cdr3_aa: CASSQTGTGISETQYF
j_call: TRBJ2-7; clone_size: many; v_call: TRBV11-2; d_call: -; cdr3_nt: TGTGCCAGCAGCCCCCGGAGGGGACTGCCTTACGAGCAGTACTTC; cdr3_aa: CASSPRRGLPYEQYF
j_call: TRBJ2-1; clone_size: many; v_call: TRBV20-1; d_call: TRBD2; cdr3_nt: TGCAGTGCTAGAGACCCTACTAGCGGGAGATACAATGAGCAGTTCTTC; cdr3_aa: CSARDPTSGRYNEQFF
j_call: TRBJ2-1; clone_size: medium-sized; v_call: TRBV11-1; d_call: -; cdr3_nt: TGTGCCAGCAGATTCGGGACTTACTACAATGAGCAGTTCTTC; cdr3_aa: CASRFGTYYNEQFF
j_call: TRBJ1-1; clone_size: many; v_call: TRBV29-1; d_call: TRBD1; cdr3_nt: TGCAGCGTTGAAGGTTCGACAGGGGACACTGAAGCTTTCTTT; cdr3_aa: CSVEGSTGDTEAFF
j_call: TRBJ2-7; clone_size: many; v_call: TRBV2; d_call: TRBD2; cdr3_nt: TGTGCCAGCAGTGGAAAGACTAGCGGGGGAGGGGAGCAGTACTTC; cdr3_aa: CASSGKTSGGGEQYF
j_call: TRBJ2-1; clone_size: few; v_call: TRBV5-4; d_call: -; cdr3_nt: TGTGCCAGCAGCCACAGCGGATCCTACAATGAGCAGTTCTTC; cdr3_aa: CASSHSGSYNEQFF
j_call: TRBJ2-7; clone_size: few; v_call: TRBV20-1; d_call: TRBD1; cdr3_nt: TGCAGTGCAAATCCCGGGACAGGGGTCCACGAGCAGTACTTC; cdr3_aa: CSANPGTGVHEQYF